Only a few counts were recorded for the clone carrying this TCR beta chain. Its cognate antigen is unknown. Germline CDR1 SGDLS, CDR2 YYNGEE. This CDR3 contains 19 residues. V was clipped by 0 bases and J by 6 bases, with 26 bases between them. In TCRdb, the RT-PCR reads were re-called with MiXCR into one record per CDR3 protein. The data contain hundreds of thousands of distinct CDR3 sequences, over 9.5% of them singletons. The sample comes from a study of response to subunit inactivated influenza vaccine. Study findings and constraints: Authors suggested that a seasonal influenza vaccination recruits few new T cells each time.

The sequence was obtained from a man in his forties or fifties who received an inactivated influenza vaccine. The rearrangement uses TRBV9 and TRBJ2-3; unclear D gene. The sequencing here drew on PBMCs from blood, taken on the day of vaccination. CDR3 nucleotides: TGTGCCAGCAGCGTAGTAGTAGTTGACGGGCTGGTCCCCACGGATACGCAGTATTTT. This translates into CASSVVVVDGLVPTDTQYF.